The following is a T cell receptor (beta chain) sequence with its context. Enrollment of patients from Seattle took place during active infection, with longitudinal follow-up. The entry originates in a study of blood T cell repertoires in COVID-19. As for the study in general: The United States, Italy and Spain supplied acute and convalescent COVID-19 samples. In each case, the material was cDNA or gDNA derived from T cells, B-cell-depleted T cells, or PBMCs.

The CDR3 sequence is 13 residues long. Per germline, CDR1 SGDLS and CDR2 YYNGEE. Unmatched junction bases numbered 5, after V lost 0 bases and J lost 9 bases. Original analysis: Researchers report that nucleated cell counts were estimated from reference gene primer amplification. The protocol was immunoSEQ multiplex PCR, while the TCRdb copy is restricted to in-frame clones and leaves out a portion. The DNA gave D and trimming, while V, J and clone size come from that table. The table lists 70,000 to 95,000 clones, around 89% of them singletons. The chain employs TRBV9 and TRBJ2-7; 8 bases fit TRBD1. This receptor was obtained from a man over 45 with COVID-19, enrolled during active disease. Sequenced sample: peripheral blood. CDR3: CASSVGTGGSQYF. In DNA, the CDR3 is TGTGCCAGCAGCGTAGGAACAGGGGGATCGCAGTACTTC. The full variable domain, in which reference TRBV9 and TRBJ2-7 provide the parts outside the CDR3, is DSGVTQTPKHLITATGQRVTLRCSPRSGDLSVYWYQQSLDQGLQFLIQYYNGEERAKGNILERFSAQQFPDLHSELNLSSLELGDSALYFCASSVGTGGSQYFGPGTRLTVT.